This T cell receptor (beta chain) was sequenced during a study of spatial heterogeneity in lung cancer. Specified time point: sample taken at primary tumor resection. Whole RNA was taken from tumor, nontumor lung or frozen PBMC; it was then sequenced unsorted. A single record per CDR3 protein comes from TCRdb applying MiXCR to the 5' RACE reads. Of 50,000 to 65,000 distinct CDR3 sequences listed, approximately 7% are singletons. V was clipped by 3 bases and J by 3 bases, with 10 bases between them. Germline V gene lookup returns CDR1 KGHSH and CDR2 LQKENI. The length of the CDR3 is 14 residues. The material was PBMCs, obtained at surgery. This clonotype was obtained from a female donor with early-stage non-small cell lung cancer. This chain joins TRBV18 and TRBJ2-3; D not resolved. The CDR3 reads CASSPPVETDTQYF. The CDR3, as DNA: TGTGCCAGCTCACCGCCCGTGGAGACAGATACGCAGTATTTT.